This is a list of T cell receptor beta chains from one sample in a study of blood T cell repertoires in COVID-19. Method: immunoSEQ multiplex PCR; TCRdb's copy keeps in-frame clones and lacks some. Of about 260,000 clones in the sample, 86% are singletons; the top ten hold 1.5% to 2%. Sequences were obtained from peripheral blood. All receptors derive from a man under 40 with active or convalescent COVID-19. CDR3s include the opening cysteine and the closing phenylalanine or tryptophan. A D gene is named only where the DNA matches it firmly. A clone size is listed for some rows: how often the clone was seen (once, few, many), or a class if it is expanded.

j_call v_call d_call clone_size cdr3_nt cdr3_aa
TRBJ2-7 TRBV19 NA NA TGTGCCAGTAGTATACGAGGCGGCGCCTACGAGCAGTACTTC CASSIRGGAYEQYF
TRBJ1-4 TRBV27 TRBD1 NA TGTGCCAGCAGACGAACCCTTGGGACAGTCAATGAAAAACTGTTTTTT CASRRTLGTVNEKLFF
TRBJ2-7 TRBV11-2 TRBD2 NA TGTGCCAGCAGCGATGGAACCGGGACTAGCGGGGAGGACGAGCAGTACTTC CASSDGTGTSGEDEQYF
TRBJ1-1 TRBV18 TRBD1 NA TGTGCCAGCTCACGGGCGGGACAGGGGAGCGCTGAAGCTTTCTTT CASSRAGQGSAEAFF
TRBJ1-2 TRBV19 NA NA TGTGCCAGTAGTCCTTTCGACTATGGCTACACCTTC CASSPFDYGYTF
TRBJ1-4 TRBV7-8 NA once TGTGCCAGCAGCTTAGGGCAGTACACTAATGAAAAACTGTTTTTT CASSLGQYTNEKLFF
TRBJ2-5 TRBV19 TRBD1 NA TGTGCCGGACAGGTTTTGATCGAGACCCAGTACTTC CAGQVLIETQYF
TRBJ1-6 TRBV19 NA NA TGTGCCAGTAGCCCCGTTTTAGGGGATTCCTATAATTCACCCCTCCACTTT CASSPVLGDSYNSPLHF
TRBJ2-2 TRBV7-2 TRBD2 NA TGTGCCAGCAGCAAGGGAGTAGCGGGATACACCGGGGAGCTGTTTTTT CASSKGVAGYTGELFF
TRBJ1-3 TRBV7-8 TRBD1 NA TGTGCCAGCAGCTGGACAGGGGAAAGAAACACCATATATTTT CASSWTGERNTIYF
TRBJ1-5 TRBV27 NA NA TGTGCCAGCGGGCGGGGGTACAATCAGCCCCAGCATTTT CASGRGYNQPQHF
TRBJ1-4 TRBV11-2 TRBD1 NA TGTGCCAGCAGCTTAGAGGGGACAGGGACTGAAAAACTGTTTTTT CASSLEGTGTEKLFF
TRBJ1-2 TRBV4-1 NA once TGCGCCAGCAGCCAAGCGGGAGGCTACACCTTC CASSQAGGYTF
TRBJ1-4 TRBV5-5 NA NA TGTGCCAGCCGGATCGGAGTCGGAGAAAAACTGTTTTTT CASRIGVGEKLFF
TRBJ1-5 TRBV7-2 NA few TGTGCCAGCAGCCCCGCCGTGGGGGGTTTTAGCAATCAGCCCCAGCATTTT CASSPAVGGFSNQPQHF
TRBJ2-1 TRBV30 TRBD2 NA TGTGCCTGGACGAAAAAGGGACTAGCGGGGGGTGAGCAGTTCTTC CAWTKKGLAGGEQFF
TRBJ1-2 TRBV6-2/TRBV6-3 NA NA TGTGCCAGCAGTCATCCAGGGGTCAGTGGCTACACCTTC CASSHPGVSGYTF
TRBJ2-7 TRBV6-6 NA NA TGTGCCAGCGCCGTCGGTACCGAGCAGTACTTC CASAVGTEQYF
TRBJ2-7 TRBV6-5 TRBD1 NA TGTGCCAGCAGCTTGACAGGGGGAATGTACGAGCAGTACTTC CASSLTGGMYEQYF
TRBJ1-3 TRBV9 TRBD1 NA TGTGCCAGCAGCGGGTCAGGGGGCTTTGGAAACACCATATATTTT CASSGSGGFGNTIYF
TRBJ1-6 TRBV27 NA NA TGTGCCAGCAGTTTGCCGGGAACGGACTCACCCCTCCACTTT CASSLPGTDSPLHF
TRBJ1-4 TRBV12-3/TRBV12-4 TRBD1 NA TGTGCCAGCACCCGACAGGGGTTTGAGAAACTGTTTTTT CASTRQGFEKLFF
TRBJ1-6 TRBV5-5 NA few TGTGCCAGCAGCACACGACAGAATAATTCACCCCTCCACTTT CASSTRQNNSPLHF
TRBJ2-7 TRBV18 TRBD1 NA TGTGCCAGCTCACCGGACAGGGCCGGCGAGCAGTACTTC CASSPDRAGEQYF
TRBJ1-1 TRBV10-2 NA NA TGCGCCAGCAGTTTACAGTTGAACACTGAAGCTTTCTTT CASSLQLNTEAFF
TRBJ1-2 TRBV7-3 NA NA TGTGCCAGCAGCTTAACCCCTGGGCAGTCGCATAGCTACACCTTC CASSLTPGQSHSYTF
TRBJ2-5 TRBV15 TRBD2 NA TGTGCCACCAGCAGAGCTAGCGGGGGGGGTAAACAAGAGACCCAGTACTTC CATSRASGGGKQETQYF
TRBJ1-4 TRBV7-9 NA NA TGTGCCAGCAGCCCGCGGAGGGACCCAACTAATGAAAAACTGTTTTTT CASSPRRDPTNEKLFF
TRBJ2-2 TRBV24-1 TRBD1 NA TGTGCCACCAGCCGGACAGGGGACAACACCGGGGAGCTGTTTTTT CATSRTGDNTGELFF
TRBJ1-2 TRBV11-2 NA NA TGTGCCAGCAGCTTAGGGCGGCATGGGGGCTACACCTTC CASSLGRHGGYTF
TRBJ1-2 TRBV7-9 NA NA TGTGCCAGCAGCTTACTAGTTGATAGGACTAAGTATGGCTACACCTTC CASSLLVDRTKYGYTF
TRBJ2-3 TRBV19 NA NA TGTGCCAGTAGTTACGGCGGGGCTAGCACAGATACGCAGTATTTT CASSYGGASTDTQYF
TRBJ2-7 TRBV9 NA NA TGTGCCAGCAGTGGACAGAACGCCTACGAGCAGTACTTC CASSGQNAYEQYF
TRBJ1-3 TRBV19 NA NA TGTGCCAGTAGTTCCCCAGGCGGGTATGGCGCTGGAAACACCATATATTTT CASSSPGGYGAGNTIYF